This T cell receptor (beta chain) originates from a study of chemoradiotherapy in HPV16-positive cancers. V lost 2 bases, J lost 0 bases, and 11 bases lay in between. The CDR3 is made up of 17 amino acids. Germline assignment: CDR1 SNHLY and CDR2 FYNNEI. Assay used: immunoSEQ multiplex PCR; TCRdb lists only in-frame clones, some missing. The sample includes approximately 14,000 clones, 55% to 75% of them seen just once. The sample was taken from a patient who underwent chemoradiotherapy. V gene TRBV2 combines with J gene TRBJ2-6; the D is unclear. The clonotype was recovered from a human donor with HPV-associated anogenital cancer. CDR3 sequence: CASSESRVRSGANVLTF. In DNA, the CDR3 is TGTGCCAGCAGTGAAAGTCGGGTTCGCTCTGGGGCCAACGTCCTGACTTTC.